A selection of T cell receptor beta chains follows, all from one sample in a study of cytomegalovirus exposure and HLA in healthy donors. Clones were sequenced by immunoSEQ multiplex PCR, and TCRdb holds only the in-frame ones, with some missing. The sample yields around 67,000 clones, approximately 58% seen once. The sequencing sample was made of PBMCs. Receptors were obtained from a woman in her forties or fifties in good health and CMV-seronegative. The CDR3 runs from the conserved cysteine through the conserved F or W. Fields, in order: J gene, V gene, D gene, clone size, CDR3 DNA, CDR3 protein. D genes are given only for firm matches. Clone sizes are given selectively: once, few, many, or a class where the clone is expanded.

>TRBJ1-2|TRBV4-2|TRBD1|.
TGTGCCAGCAGCCGCCCCGGGGACAGCGTCTATGGCTACACCTTC
CASSRPGDSVYGYTF
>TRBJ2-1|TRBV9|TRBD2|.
TGTGCCAGCAGCGCCCACGGGACTACGATCAACGATGAGCAGTTCTTC
CASSAHGTTINDEQFF
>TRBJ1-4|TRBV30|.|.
TGTGCCTACGTCGAGGAAAAACTGTTTTTT
CAYVEEKLFF
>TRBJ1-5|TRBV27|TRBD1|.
TGTGCCAGCAGCCAACACTGGACAGGGGCCTATAGCAATCAGCCCCAGCATTTT
CASSQHWTGAYSNQPQHF
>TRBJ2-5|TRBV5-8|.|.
TGTGCCAGCAGCTGGACTCGGGAGACCCAGTACTTC
CASSWTRETQYF
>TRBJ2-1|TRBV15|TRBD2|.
TGTGCCACCAGCAGAGATCTCGCTAGCGGGAGGGCCGGCGAGCAGTTCTTC
CATSRDLASGRAGEQFF
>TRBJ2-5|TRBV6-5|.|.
TGTGCCAGCAGTTCTACCGGTTGGCAAGAGACCCAGTACTTC
CASSSTGWQETQYF
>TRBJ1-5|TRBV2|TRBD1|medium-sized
TGTGCCAGCAGTAAACTTCAGGGGGAAGGTCAGCCCCAGCATTTT
CASSKLQGEGQPQHF
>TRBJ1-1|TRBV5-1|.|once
TGCGCCAGCAGCGACAACGACCAGGGAACTGAAGCTTTCTTT
CASSDNDQGTEAFF
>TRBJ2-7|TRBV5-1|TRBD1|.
TGCGCCAGCAGCTGGCGGGGACAGGGAAACTCCGAGCAGTACTTC
CASSWRGQGNSEQYF
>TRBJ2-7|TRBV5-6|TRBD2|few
TGTGCCAGCAGCTTGGCTAGCGGGAGAATCTACGAGCAGTACTTC
CASSLASGRIYEQYF
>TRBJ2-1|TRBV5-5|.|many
TGTGCCAGCAGCTTTTTAGCGGACGCGAAGTTCTTC
CASSFLADAKFF
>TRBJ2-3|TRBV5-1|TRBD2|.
TGCGCCAGCAGCTTGGGCGCTAGCGGGAGGAGCTCAGATACGCAGTATTTT
CASSLGASGRSSDTQYF
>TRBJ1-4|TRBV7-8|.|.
TGTGCCAGTAGCTTAGGCCGGGACACCCTAGGTCGGAAACTGTTTTTT
CASSLGRDTLGRKLFF
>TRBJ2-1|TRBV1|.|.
TGCACCAGAGACTCCCTCTACAATGAGCAGTTCTTC
CTRDSLYNEQFF
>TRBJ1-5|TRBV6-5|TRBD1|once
TGTGCCAGCAGTCGGCGACAGGGGGGCAATCAGCCCCAGCATTTT
CASSRRQGGNQPQHF
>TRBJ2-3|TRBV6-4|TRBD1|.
TGTGCCAGAAGGGGAGGACAGGGGCACCATACGCAGTATTTT
CARRGGQGHHTQYF
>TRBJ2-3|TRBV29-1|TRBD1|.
TGCAGCGTCTCGACCGGGACAGGGGCGACAGATACGCAGTATTTT
CSVSTGTGATDTQYF
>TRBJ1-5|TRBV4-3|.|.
TGCGCCAGCAGCCAAGATGGGGCAGGGGGCAATCAGCCCCAGCATTTT
CASSQDGAGGNQPQHF
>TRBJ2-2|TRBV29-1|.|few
TGCAGCGCTGGATCGGGAGTAGGGACCGGGGAGCTGTTTTTT
CSAGSGVGTGELFF
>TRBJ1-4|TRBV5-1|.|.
TGCGCCAGCAGCTTAGGGACTTCGAGGGCAACTAATGAAAAACTGTTTTTT
CASSLGTSRATNEKLFF
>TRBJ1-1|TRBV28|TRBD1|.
TGTGCCAGCAGTCTAATCGGGACAGCGAACACTGAAGCTTTCTTT
CASSLIGTANTEAFF
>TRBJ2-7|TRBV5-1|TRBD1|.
TGCGCCAGCAGCCTAGGGGGCTTGGACGAGCAGTACTTC
CASSLGGLDEQYF
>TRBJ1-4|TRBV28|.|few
TGTGCCAGCAGGTGGGCTGCAACTAATGAAAAACTGTTTTTT
CASRWAATNEKLFF
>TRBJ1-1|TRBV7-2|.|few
TGTGCCAGCAGCTTAGTAGTGTGGACTGAAGCTTTCTTT
CASSLVVWTEAFF
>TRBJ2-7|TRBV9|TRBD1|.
TGTGCCAGCAGCGCATGGGACAGGGGGCTGCTCGAGCAGTACTTC
CASSAWDRGLLEQYF
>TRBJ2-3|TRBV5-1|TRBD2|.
TGCGCCAGCAGCTTGGAGTCTAGCGGAGAAGGGACAGATACGCAGTATTTT
CASSLESSGEGTDTQYF
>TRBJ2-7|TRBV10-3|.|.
TGTGCCATCACTGGGGGGGGCCACGAGCAGTACTTC
CAITGGGHEQYF
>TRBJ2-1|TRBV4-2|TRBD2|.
TGTGCCAGCACCACCGGGACTAGCTCTTACAATGAGCAGTTCTTC
CASTTGTSSYNEQFF
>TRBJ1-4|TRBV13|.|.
TGTGCCAGCAGCGCGACTAATGAAAAACTGTTTTTT
CASSATNEKLFF
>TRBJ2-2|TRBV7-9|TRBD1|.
TGTGCCAGCAGCTTAAGGGGGCCGGACACCGGGGAGCTGTTTTTT
CASSLRGPDTGELFF
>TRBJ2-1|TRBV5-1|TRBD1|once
TGCGCCAGCAGCTCCCCGGGACAGGGGGTCGGGAATGAGCAGTTCTTC
CASSSPGQGVGNEQFF
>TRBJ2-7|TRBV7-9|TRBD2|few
TGTGCCAGCAGTCCACTAGCGGGAGGGGTAGCTTACGAGCAGTACTTC
CASSPLAGGVAYEQYF
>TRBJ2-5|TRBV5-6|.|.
TGTGCCAGCAGCTTGCGACAGTCGCAAGAGACCCAGTACTTC
CASSLRQSQETQYF
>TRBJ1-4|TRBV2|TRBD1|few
TGTGCCAGCAGTCCCCTAGGGACAGGGCTTAATGAAAAACTGTTTTTT
CASSPLGTGLNEKLFF
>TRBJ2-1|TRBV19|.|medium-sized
TGTGCCAGTAGTTCCAGGACTGTCTACAATGAGCAGTTCTTC
CASSSRTVYNEQFF
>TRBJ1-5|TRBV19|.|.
TGTGCCAGTAGGGGTTACGGGAGCAATCAGCCCCAGCATTTT
CASRGYGSNQPQHF
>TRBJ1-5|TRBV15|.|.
TGTGCCACCAGCAGTTGGCAGGGGAGCAATCAGCCCCAGCATTTT
CATSSWQGSNQPQHF
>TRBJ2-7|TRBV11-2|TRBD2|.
TGTGCCAGCAGCCTACGGGAGGGAGCGGGAGAGGGTGCGAAAGAGCAGTACTTC
CASSLREGAGEGAKEQYF
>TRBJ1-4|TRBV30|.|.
TGTGCCTGGACCCCCAACAGGAACGAAAAACTGTTTTTT
CAWTPNRNEKLFF
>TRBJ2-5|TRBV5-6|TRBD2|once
TGTGCCAGCAGCTTGCCGGGAGGGGGGACCCAGTACTTC
CASSLPGGGTQYF
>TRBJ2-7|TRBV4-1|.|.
TGCGCCAGCAGCCAAGTTAATATCGGGAGCTCCTACGAGCAGTACTTC
CASSQVNIGSSYEQYF